The 26 T cell receptor beta chains below were found in one sample sequenced in a study of blood T cell repertoires in COVID-19 (dated by TCRdb to the early 2020s). The library was made by the immunoSEQ multiplex PCR assay. Sourced from immuneACCESS, this table was stored by TCRdb with only in-frame sequences that have V and J called. A share of the clones is absent; for the studies checked, an unresolved V gene accounts for under half, and the remainder has no known explanation. This sample gives hundreds of thousands of clones in total; 70% to 90% of them show up just once. 3% to 4% of the sample lies in the top ten. Sequencing used PBMCs or T cells enriched from blood (not recorded which). The receptors stem from a middle-aged woman with acute COVID-19.

V and J are TRBV5-1 and TRBJ1-5; 8 nucleotides match TRBD1. V shed 5 bases and J 1 base; nucleotides not matched to a gene: 8. CDR1 and CDR2 from the germline V gene are SGHRS and YFSETQ. The CDR3 spans 16 residues. Here the CDR3 reads CASRQTGEESNQPQHF. CDR3 bases: TGCGCCAGCAGACAGACAGGGGAGGAGAGCAATCAGCCCCAGCATTTT.

V is TRBV10-3 and J is TRBJ1-4; maybe TRBD1 (6 bases). CDR3 length: 15 residues. Trimming left V 3 bases short and J 5 bases short, with 13 bases between. CDR1 is ENHRY and CDR2 is SYGVKD in the germline V gene. The CDR3 loop is CAISDLGQGNEKLFF. In nucleotides, the CDR3 is TGTGCCATCAGTGATTTGGGCCAGGGGAATGAAAAACTGTTTTTT.

The rearrangement uses TRBV7-9 and TRBJ1-1; TRBD1 matches 8 bases. From germline, CDR1 is SEHNR and CDR2 FQNEAQ (reference sequence). V lost 2 bases, J lost 2 bases, and 7 bases stayed unmatched. The length of the CDR3 is 16 residues. The CDR3 is CASSLILGQANTEAFF. In DNA form, the CDR3 reads TGTGCCAGCAGCTTAATCTTGGGACAGGCAAACACTGAAGCTTTCTTT.

The gene calls are TRBV30 and TRBJ2-6, with 13 nucleotides matching TRBD2. V lost 2 bases to trimming and J lost 0 bases; unmatched junction nucleotides: 7. Germline V gene data show CDR1 as GTSNPN and CDR2 as SVGIG (reference sequence). The CDR3 length is 19 residues. The CDR3: CAWSLWTSGGFSGANVLTF. DNA of the CDR3: TGTGCCTGGAGTCTATGGACTAGCGGGGGTTTCTCTGGGGCCAACGTCCTGACTTTC.

This clone was recorded once. The chain has TRBV5-1 and TRBJ1-1; D perhaps matches TRBD1 (5 bases). Germline V gene data show CDR1 as SGHRS and CDR2 as YFSETQ. V was pared by 3 bases and J by 1 base, with 13 bases between. The CDR3 spans 15 residues. Here the CDR3 DNA reads TGCGCCAGCAGCTATTCCCGGGACTCGAACACTGAAGCTTTCTTT. The encoded protein is CASSYSRDSNTEAFF.

This clone was detected only a few times. The rearrangement joins TRBV11-3 to TRBJ1-6; possible D gene TRBD1, 5 bases. Trimming left V 5 bases short and J 0 bases short, with 8 bases between. The V gene's germline CDR1 is SGHNT and CDR2 YENEEA. This CDR3 comprises 15 residues. CDR3 amino acids: CASSIRGSYNSPLHF. The CDR3 coding sequence is TGTGCCAGCAGCATAAGGGGCTCCTATAATTCACCCCTCCACTTT. The full variable domain, with the rest looked up from reference TRBV11-3 and TRBJ1-6, is EAGVVQSPRYKIIEKKQPVAFWCNPISGHNTLYWYLQNLGQGPELLIRYENEEAVDDSQLPKDRFSAERLKGVDSTLKIQPAELGDSAVYLCASSIRGSYNSPLHFGNGTRLTVT.

This chain connects TRBV9 to TRBJ2-5; maybe TRBD1 (5 bases). CDR1 and CDR2 from the germline V gene are SGDLS and YYNGEE. The CDR3 runs to 13 residues. V was cut by 4 bases and J by 5 bases, with 12 bases left in between. Here the CDR3 reads CASSSTGWETQYF. The CDR3 DNA sequence: TGTGCCAGCAGCTCCACAGGCTGGGAGACCCAGTACTTC.

The CDR3 sequence: CASRPQGGTEAFF. Here the CDR3 DNA reads TGTGCCAGCAGACCTCAGGGGGGTACTGAAGCTTTCTTT. The chain combines TRBV27 with TRBJ1-1; 7 bases match TRBD1. Germline-derived CDR1 and CDR2 are MNHEY and SMNVEV (reference sequence). The CDR3 consists of 13 residues. The trim removed 6 bases at V and 5 bases at J, leaving 6 bases unmatched.

The chain combines TRBV19 with TRBJ1-5; weak D call: TRBD1 (5 bases). CDR3 length: 18 residues. Germline V gives CDR1 LNHDA, CDR2 SQIVND (reference sequence). With 1 base removed from V and 0 bases from J, the gap between germline ends came to 16 bases. CDR3 residues: CASSIGQTAPFSNQPQHF. CDR3 DNA sequence: TGTGCCAGTAGTATAGGACAGACAGCCCCGTTTAGCAATCAGCCCCAGCATTTT. Using reference TRBV19 and TRBJ1-5 for the parts outside the CDR3, the full variable domain is DGGITQSPKYLFRKEGQNVTLSCEQNLNHDAMYWYRQDPGQGLRLIYYSQIVNDFQKGDIAEGYSVSREKKESFPLTVTSAQKNPTAFYLCASSIGQTAPFSNQPQHFGDGTRLSIL.

The V gene is TRBV4-1, the J gene TRBJ2-7; perhaps TRBD2 as D (6 bases). Trimming took 3 bases from V and 1 from J, leaving 13 bases between them. From germline, CDR1 is MGHRA and CDR2 YSYEKL. The CDR3 has 15 amino acids. CDR3 nucleotides: TGCGCCAGCAGCCAGCCTACTCGGGGGTCCTACGAGCAGTACTTC. Translation: CASSQPTRGSYEQYF.

The chain's CDR3 is CASSLETGSNYGYTF. CDR3 nucleotides: TGCGCCAGCAGCTTGGAGACAGGAAGTAACTATGGCTACACCTTC. This chain connects TRBV5-1 to TRBJ1-2; D perhaps matches TRBD1 (6 bases). This CDR3 is 15 amino acids long. Germline V gene data show CDR1 as SGHRS and CDR2 as YFSETQ. V was cut by 0 bases and J by 1 base, with 10 bases left in between.

This clone was picked up one time. The chain couples TRBV19 to TRBJ2-7; weak D call: TRBD2 (5 bases). Germline V gene lookup returns CDR1 LNHDA and CDR2 SQIVND (reference sequence). The CDR3 spans 17 residues. Trimming removed 4 bases from V and 4 bases from J, with 23 bases in between. The CDR3 sequence is CASSNTDLTNLGYEQYF. In DNA, the CDR3 is TGTGCCAGTAGTAATACCGATCTGACTAACCTGGGATACGAGCAGTACTTC.

This clone was counted between two and nine times. This chain joins TRBV2 and TRBJ2-1, with 9 bases that match TRBD2. The ends lost 7 bases at V and 2 bases at J; junction bases unmatched: 6. Germline-derived CDR1 and CDR2 are SNHLY and FYNNEI. The CDR3 totals 15 residues. For the CDR3, the DNA is TGTGCCAGCACCCTACTAGCGGGCCCCTACAATGAGCAGTTCTTC. Its protein product is CASTLLAGPYNEQFF.

This chain joins TRBV7-9 and TRBJ2-2, with no clear D. Trimming shortened V by 11 bases and J by 8 bases, and 9 bases separated the two germline ends. Germline V gene lookup returns CDR1 SEHNR and CDR2 FQNEAQ (reference sequence). This CDR3 spans 10 amino acids. CDR3 bases: TGTGCCCCGCGCGAGGGGGAGCTGTTTTTT. Its translation: CAPREGELFF.

The chain carries TRBV12-5 and TRBJ1-4; the match to TRBD1 covers 7 bases. In germline, CDR1 is LGHNT, CDR2 FRNRAP. This CDR3 has 14 amino acids. Trimming at V came to 2 bases and at J to 8 bases, leaving 5 bases not matched to a gene. The CDR3 region is CASGLTPTGEKLFF. CDR3 coding DNA: TGTGCTAGTGGTTTGACTCCGACAGGGGAAAAACTGTTTTTT. Complete variable domain (other parts from reference TRBV12-5 and TRBJ1-4): DARVTQTPRHKVTEMGQEVTMRCQPILGHNTVFWYRQTMMQGLELLAYFRNRAPLDDSGMPKDRFSAEMPDATLATLKIQPSEPRDSAVYFCASGLTPTGEKLFFGSGTQLSVL.

The chain couples TRBV21-1 to TRBJ2-5; TRBD2 is the table's D call, not checked against the DNA. TRBV21-1 has pseudogene status. This CDR3 spans 14 amino acids. Here the CDR3 reads CASSITSSQETQYF. The CDR3 DNA reads TGTGCCAGCAGCATCACTAGCAGTCAAGAGACCCAGTACTTC.

The rearrangement uses TRBV18 and TRBJ1-1; TRBD1 aligns across 8 bases. After removal of 5 bases from V and 0 bases from J, the junction contained 8 bases not matched to a gene. CDR1 and CDR2 (germline): KGHSH, LQKENI. This CDR3 has 16 residues. This CDR3 reads CASSGSGTGLNTEAFF. The CDR3 DNA reads TGTGCCAGCTCAGGGTCCGGGACAGGCTTGAACACTGAAGCTTTCTTT.

The rearrangement links TRBV30 to TRBJ1-5; D is possibly TRBD1 (6 bases). Germline V lookup: CDR1 GTSNPN, CDR2 SVGIG (reference sequence). The length of the CDR3 is 14 residues. Trimming took 3 bases from V and 1 from J, leaving 10 bases between them. CDR3 nucleotide sequence: TGTGCCTGGAGCCTAGGACAGAGCAATCAGCCCCAGCATTTT. Amino acid sequence: CAWSLGQSNQPQHF.

The V call is TRBV2, the J call TRBJ1-6; D is perhaps TRBD1 (6 bases). V shed 8 bases and J shed 12 bases, with 11 bases lying between them. The CDR3 covers 11 residues. CDR1 is SNHLY, CDR2 FYNNEI, per germline. CDR3 region: CASANRVPLHF. The CDR3 nucleotides are TGTGCCAGCGCCAACAGGGTACCCCTCCACTTT.

This clone was recorded only once. This sequence joins TRBV5-1 and TRBJ1-3; 7 bases line up with TRBD1. V dropped 4 bases and J dropped 2; count of bases not matched to a gene: 6. CDR3 size: 15 residues. Looked up from germline, CDR1 is SGHRS and CDR2 is YFSETQ. CDR3 loop: CASSKGQNPGNTIYF. Written as DNA, the CDR3 is TGCGCCAGCAGCAAGGGACAGAATCCTGGAAACACCATATATTTT. The variable domain in full, with the rest retrieved from reference TRBV5-1 and TRBJ1-3, is KAGVTQTPRYLIKTRGQQVTLSCSPISGHRSVSWYQQTPGQGLQFLFEYFSETQRNKGNFPGRFSGRQFSNSRSEMNVSTLELGDSALYLCASSKGQNPGNTIYFGEGSWLTVV.

The chain combines TRBV19 with TRBJ2-1; 9 bases line up with TRBD2. This CDR3 is built from 16 residues. Germline V gene data show CDR1 as LNHDA and CDR2 as SQIVND (reference sequence). Losses at the gene ends were 6 bases for V and 1 base for J; bases not matched to a gene: 7. CDR3 sequence: CASSKKSGRSYNEQFF. For the CDR3, the DNA is TGTGCCAGTAGCAAAAAGAGCGGGAGGTCCTACAATGAGCAGTTCTTC. The full variable domain, its missing parts supplied by reference TRBV19 and TRBJ2-1, is DGGITQSPKYLFRKEGQNVTLSCEQNLNHDAMYWYRQDPGQGLRLIYYSQIVNDFQKGDIAEGYSVSREKKESFPLTVTSAQKNPTAFYLCASSKKSGRSYNEQFFGPGTRLTVL.

V is TRBV5-1 and J is TRBJ2-1; 9 nucleotides agree with TRBD2. This CDR3 spans 16 amino acids. The junction had 4 bases not matched to a gene; V was cut back by 3 bases and J by 0 bases. Per the germline V gene, CDR1 is SGHRS and CDR2 is YFSETQ. The CDR3 here is CASSSTSGSSYNEQFF. The CDR3 DNA reads as TGCGCCAGCAGCTCGACTAGCGGCTCCTCCTACAATGAGCAGTTCTTC.

The CDR3 spells CASSQGVAGNEQFF. The CDR3 bases are TGCGCCAGCAGCCAGGGGGTTGCCGGCAATGAGCAGTTCTTC. This chain connects TRBV5-1 to TRBJ2-1; TRBD1 agrees at 7 bases. The V segment lost 4 bases and the J segment 6 bases; nucleotides outside the gene matches: 7. The germline V gene has CDR1 SGHRS and CDR2 YFSETQ. This CDR3 comprises 14 residues. Full variable domain (remainder filled in from reference TRBV5-1 and TRBJ2-1): KAGVTQTPRYLIKTRGQQVTLSCSPISGHRSVSWYQQTPGQGLQFLFEYFSETQRNKGNFPGRFSGRQFSNSRSEMNVSTLELGDSALYLCASSQGVAGNEQFFGPGTRLTVL.

The rearrangement links TRBV4-2 to TRBJ2-1, with 8 bases fitting TRBD2. This CDR3 contains 18 residues. Losses at the gene ends were 0 bases for V and 4 bases for J; bases not matched to a gene: 11. CDR1 is LGHNA and CDR2 is YNFKEQ in the germline V gene. The CDR3 region has the DNA TGTGCCAGCAGCCAAGAGGCCCTTTCCAGCGGGAGTTACAATGAGCAGTTCTTC. Its translation: CASSQEALSSGSYNEQFF.

The chain joins TRBV11-3 to TRBJ1-1, with D uncertain. Germline values: CDR1 SGHNT, CDR2 YENEEA. Deletions cut 1 base from V and 0 bases from J, with 3 bases between. This CDR3 is built from 13 residues. DNA of the CDR3: TGTGCCAGCAGCTTAGGTATGAACACTGAAGCTTTCTTT. This codes for CASSLGMNTEAFF.

The CDR3 DNA follows: TGTGCCATCAGTGATGTGGGCCAAGACGAGCAGTACTTC. Residues: CAISDVGQDEQYF. The rearrangement links TRBV10-3 to TRBJ2-7; D remains ambiguous. Trimming took off 3 bases at V and 5 bases at J, with 11 bases between the two ends. Germline lookup yields CDR1 ENHRY and CDR2 SYGVKD. There are 13 residues in the CDR3.